The 25 T cell receptor beta chains given below trace back to one sample, sequenced in a study of cytomegalovirus exposure and HLA in healthy donors. The data were produced by immunoSEQ multiplex PCR, yet TCRdb's version contains in-frame clones alone and is incomplete. In the table there are fewer than 350,000 clones, 88% of which are singletons. The sequenced material came from PBMCs. The receptors stem from a woman younger than 30 in good health and CMV-seronegative.

The genes are TRBV28 and TRBJ2-1; 7 nucleotides match TRBD2. This CDR3 region has 16 residues. The germline CDR1 and CDR2 sequences are MDHEN and SYDVKM. V lost 3 bases, J lost 8 bases, and 13 bases stayed unmatched. The CDR3 nucleotides read TGTGCCAGCAGTTTTCCCTTACAGCGGGATCTATATGAGCAGTTCTTC. This codes for CASSFPLQRDLYEQFF. Drawing the rest from reference TRBV28 and TRBJ2-1, the complete variable domain is DVKVTQSSRYLVKRTGEKVFLECVQDMDHENMFWYRQDPGLGLRLIYFSYDVKMKEKGDIPEGYSVSREKKERFSLILESASTNQTSMYLCASSFPLQRDLYEQFFGPGTRLTVL.

The chain recombines TRBV9 with TRBJ2-1, with 10 bases matching TRBD2. With 2 bases clipped from V and 0 bases from J, the junction kept 11 bases outside the gene matches. This CDR3 is built from 19 residues. Germline CDR1 is SGDLS and CDR2 is YYNGEE. The CDR3 reads CASSVVGSGRSSSYNEQFF. CDR3 sequence (DNA): TGTGCCAGCAGCGTCGTTGGTAGCGGGAGGTCGAGCTCCTACAATGAGCAGTTCTTC.

The chain has TRBV11-1 and TRBJ2-2; D gene ambiguous. The CDR3 is 16 amino acids. The germline V and J ends were trimmed by 1 base and 2 bases, with 11 bases remaining between them. Germline CDR1 is SGHAT and CDR2 is FQDESV (reference sequence). CDR3 DNA sequence: TGTGCCAGCAGCTTAGTTCGTCGGAGAAACACCGGGGAGCTGTTTTTT. Residues: CASSLVRRRNTGELFF.

The chain combines TRBV2 with TRBJ2-7; 9 bases map to TRBD2. V dropped 8 bases and J dropped 2; count of bases not matched to a gene: 7. The CDR3 extends over 14 amino acids. Germline V gives CDR1 SNHLY, CDR2 FYNNEI. The CDR3 DNA sequence: TGTGCCAGCTTAAGCGGGAGGACCCCCTACGAGCAGTACTTC. The encoded protein is CASLSGRTPYEQYF. The full variable domain, its missing parts supplied by reference TRBV2 and TRBJ2-7, is EPEVTQTPSHQVTQMGQEVILRCVPISNHLYFYWYRQILGQKVEFLVSFYNNEISEKSEIFDDQFSVERPDGSNFTLKIRSTKLEDSAMYFCASLSGRTPYEQYFGPGTRLTVT.

The rearrangement uses TRBV11-2 and TRBJ2-7; TRBD2 agrees at 10 bases. This CDR3 is built from 13 residues. V was clipped by 6 bases and J by 5 bases; unmatched bases: 4. Germline-derived CDR1 and CDR2 are SGHAT and FQNNGV. The CDR3 protein is CASRVAGGHEQYF. CDR3 nucleotide sequence: TGTGCCAGCAGGGTAGCGGGAGGCCACGAGCAGTACTTC.

Note on this clone: The sample contains more than one DNA sequence encoding this CDR3. The rearrangement links TRBV27 to TRBJ1-5; D uncertain. V dropped 0 bases and J dropped 0 bases, with 6 bases sitting between them. The CDR3 is 15 amino acids. Germline lookup yields CDR1 MNHEY and CDR2 SMNVEV (reference sequence). The CDR3 nucleotides read TGTGCCAGCAGTTTATCGTCCTATAGCAATCAGCCCCAGCATTTT. Translated: CASSLSSYSNQPQHF.

This chain uses TRBV9 with TRBJ2-5; 8 bases agree with TRBD1. J gave up 3 bases and V 0 bases, and 7 bases lay outside the gene matches. The CDR3 is 16 amino acids. Germline CDR1 and CDR2: SGDLS and YYNGEE. CDR3 region: CASSVGLRQGKETQYF. As DNA, the CDR3 is TGTGCCAGCAGCGTAGGGCTAAGACAGGGGAAAGAGACCCAGTACTTC.

This clone turned up a few times. J is TRBJ1-2 and V is TRBV19; D might be TRBD1 (6 bases). This CDR3 has 10 amino acids. Germline CDR1 and CDR2: LNHDA and SQIVND (reference sequence). V lost 10 bases, J lost 8 bases, and 11 bases lay in between. Here the CDR3 DNA reads TGTGCCACAGGGGTCGGAGGCTACACCTTC. This gives the protein CATGVGGYTF.

The chain combines TRBV2 with TRBJ2-3; D gene unclear. The V gene's germline CDR1 is SNHLY and CDR2 FYNNEI. V was pared by 5 bases and J by 3 bases, with 3 bases between. The CDR3 is 11 residues long. The CDR3 region is CASSRTDTQYF. In DNA form, the CDR3 reads TGTGCCAGCAGTCGGACAGATACGCAGTATTTT.

In its sample, this clone was seen once. The rearrangement joins TRBV27 to TRBJ2-7; 7 bases are a match to TRBD1. The CDR3 sequence is 13 residues long. V lost 4 bases and J lost 2; bases outside the gene matches: 2. The germline gives CDR1 MNHEY, CDR2 SMNVEV (reference sequence). This CDR3 is CASSSQGAYEQYF. The CDR3, as DNA: TGTGCCAGCAGTTCCCAGGGGGCCTACGAGCAGTACTTC.

V usage is TRBV14 and J usage is TRBJ2-3; 10 bases match TRBD2. The junction had 9 bases not matched to a gene; V was cut back by 6 bases and J by 3 bases. Germline assignment: CDR1 SGHDN and CDR2 FVKESK. This CDR3 comprises 16 residues. CDR3 bases: TGTGCCAGCAGTCCCCTTCTAGCGGGAGTTACAGATACGCAGTATTTT. Residues: CASSPLLAGVTDTQYF. Complete variable domain (other parts from reference TRBV14 and TRBJ2-3): EAGVTQFPSHSVIEKGQTVTLRCDPISGHDNLYWYRRVMGKEIKFLLHFVKESKQDESGMPNNRFLAERTGGTYSTLKVQPAELEDSGVYFCASSPLLAGVTDTQYFGPGTRLTVL.

The chain has TRBV27 and TRBJ2-5, with 9 positions matching TRBD1. Trimming removed 6 bases from V and 5 bases from J; junction bases left unmatched: 7. Germline assignment: CDR1 MNHEY and CDR2 SMNVEV (reference sequence). CDR3 length: 14 residues. CDR3 nucleotide sequence: TGTGCCAGCAGCCTCCGGGACAGGGTGGAGACCCAGTACTTC. Translated: CASSLRDRVETQYF.

This clone was found a few times. The V call is TRBV15, the J call TRBJ2-5; 11 bases are a match to TRBD2. CDR1 and CDR2 from the germline V gene are LNHNV and YYDKDF (reference sequence). The length of the CDR3 is 15 residues. Trimming removed 6 bases from V and 5 bases from J; junction bases left unmatched: 8. CDR3 protein: CATRETSGASETQYF. CDR3 in DNA: TGTGCCACCAGGGAGACTAGCGGGGCTTCGGAGACCCAGTACTTC. The whole variable domain, filled in from reference TRBV15 and TRBJ2-5, reads DAMVIQNPRYQVTQFGKPVTLSCSQTLNHNVMYWYQQKSSQAPKLLFHYYDKDFNNEADTPDNFQSRRPNTSFCFLDIRSPGLGDTAMYLCATRETSGASETQYFGPGTRLLVL.

This chain links TRBV28 with TRBJ2-5; D gene uncertain. This CDR3 region has 16 residues. Per the germline V gene, CDR1 is MDHEN and CDR2 is SYDVKM. V lost 1 base and J 1 base, leaving 13 bases between the germline ends. CDR3 residues: CASSLSPRVGQETQYF. The DNA of the CDR3 is TGTGCCAGCAGTTTATCCCCCCGGGTCGGCCAAGAGACCCAGTACTTC.

This chain links TRBV19 with TRBJ1-2; TRBD1 aligns across 9 bases. This CDR3 region has 12 residues. Germline loops: CDR1 LNHDA, CDR2 SQIVND (reference sequence). The V gene end was trimmed by 9 bases and the J gene end by 5 bases; junction bases not matched to a gene: 4. For the CDR3, the DNA is TGTGCCAGCGGACAGGGGAAATATGGCTACACCTTC. Translating gives CASGQGKYGYTF.

The chain carries TRBV5-3 and TRBJ1-5, with D possibly matching TRBD1 (5 bases). TRBV5-3 is recorded as an ORF, its role being uncertain. The ends were cut back, 2 bases at V and 0 bases at J, with 6 bases in the middle. The CDR3 contains 14 residues. CDR3 in DNA: TGTGCCAGAAGCTTAAGGGGTAGCAATCAGCCCCAGCATTTT. It codes for CARSLRGSNQPQHF.

The chain is built from TRBV5-1 and TRBJ2-1; 8 nucleotides line up with TRBD1. Per germline, CDR1 SGHRS and CDR2 YFSETQ. CDR3 length: 12 amino acids. J gave up 10 bases and V 7 bases, and 7 bases lay outside the gene matches. CDR3 in DNA: TGCGCCAGCTCGGACAGGGCTAACGAGCAGTTCTTC. It encodes CASSDRANEQFF.

This chain connects TRBV13 to TRBJ2-6, with D hard to call. Germline V CDR1 and CDR2: PRHDT, FYEKMQ (reference sequence). Trimming shortened V by 4 bases and J by 0 bases, and 16 bases separated the two germline ends. This CDR3 spans 18 amino acids. The CDR3 coding sequence is TGTGCCAGCAGCTCCCCAGGTGATGTATTCTCTGGGGCCAACGTCCTGACTTTC. It yields the protein CASSSPGDVFSGANVLTF.

The chain uses TRBV10-2 and TRBJ2-3; 7 nucleotides align to TRBD2. Trimming at V came to 6 bases and at J to 2 bases, leaving 14 bases not matched to a gene. This CDR3 comprises 17 residues. Germline V CDR1 and CDR2: WSHSY, SAAADI. The DNA of the CDR3 is TGCGCCAGCAGGGACCCCCGCGCGGGAGCGGCCACAGATACGCAGTATTTT. Amino acid sequence: CASRDPRAGAATDTQYF.

The V and J genes are TRBV6-5 and TRBJ2-3; 8 bases match TRBD1. Germline values: CDR1 MNHEY, CDR2 SVGAGI. This CDR3 is 14 amino acids long. J lost 3 bases, V lost 6 bases, and 5 bases had no gene match. Here the CDR3 DNA reads TGTGCCAGCAGCTACGGACAGGGAACAGATACGCAGTATTTT. Residues: CASSYGQGTDTQYF.

The chain employs TRBV7-9 and TRBJ1-1; the match to TRBD1 covers 9 bases. The CDR3 extends over 15 amino acids. The J segment lost 1 base and the V segment lost 11 bases, leaving 11 bases of the junction unmatched. The germline V gene encodes CDR1 SEHNR and CDR2 FQNEAQ (reference sequence). For the CDR3, the DNA is TGTGCCGGAGGGACAGGGAATAGTCCGAACACTGAAGCTTTCTTT. Amino acid sequence: CAGGTGNSPNTEAFF.

The rearrangement uses TRBV6-5 and TRBJ2-3; the match to TRBD1 covers 10 bases. Germline V CDR1 and CDR2: MNHEY, SVGAGI. With 11 bases clipped from V and 4 bases from J, the junction kept 6 bases outside the gene matches. This CDR3 region has 13 residues. CDR3 bases: TGTGCCTGCGGGACAGGGGATTCAGATACGCAGTATTTT. Protein: CACGTGDSDTQYF.

The chain carries TRBV13 and TRBJ2-7, with TRBD2 as a possible D gene (5 bases). V dropped 5 bases and J dropped 1 base, with 12 bases sitting between them. The CDR3 covers 14 residues. Germline CDR1 reads PRHDT; CDR2 reads FYEKMQ (reference sequence). CDR3 in DNA: TGTGCCAGCAGCCTTCGGAGGTCTTCCTACGAGCAGTACTTC. It specifies CASSLRRSSYEQYF.

The chain links TRBV18 to TRBJ2-7; the D gene is possibly TRBD2 (6 bases). Trimming shortened V by 3 bases and J by 5 bases, and 11 bases separated the two germline ends. CDR3 length: 13 residues. Germline CDR1 and CDR2: KGHSH and LQKENI. CDR3 sequence (DNA): TGTGCCAGCTCACCCCCCCCGGGGGACGAGCAGTACTTC. It yields the protein CASSPPPGDEQYF.

This rearrangement joins TRBV29-1 to TRBJ2-7, with D tentatively TRBD2 (5 bases). Germline-derived CDR1 and CDR2 are SQVTM and ANQGSEA. Trimming stripped 6 bases from V and 4 bases from J, with 16 bases between. The CDR3 contains 13 residues. The CDR3 region has the DNA TGCAGCGTGACTTCTTTGGCGGGTTACGAGCAGTACTTC. Its protein is CSVTSLAGYEQYF.